The clone carrying this T cell receptor beta chain appeared a few times. The antigen is undetermined. This specimen belongs to a study of response to subunit inactivated influenza vaccine. Study-wide results and limits: The authors proposed limited new T cell recruitment per seasonal influenza vaccination.

TCRdb recomputed calls from the RT-PCR reads with MiXCR, one row per CDR3 protein. The table has about 800,000 distinct CDR3 sequences, about 20% seen once. The starting material was PBMCs from blood, obtained around 5 days after vaccination. This TCR was sampled from a man aged 45-65 years who received an inactivated influenza vaccine.

The CDR3 nucleotides are TGTGCCAGCAGTGAAGCAAGGGCAGCCGATCAGCCCCAGCATTTT. This codes for CASSEARAADQPQHF. The V and J genes are TRBV6-1 and TRBJ1-5; D is unclear. The CDR3 covers 15 residues. Between the trimmed V and J ends, which lost 0 bases and 5 bases, there was a span of 11 bases. The germline V gene encodes CDR1 MNHNS and CDR2 SASEGT.